The sequence of this T cell receptor (beta chain) was determined in a study of breast tumors, draining lymph nodes, adjacent tissues. Whole-study findings and limits: Data fit most tumor T cells coming from lymph node, expanding in tumor.

Via MiXCR, TCRdb re-called the multiplex PCR reads, giving one row per CDR3 protein. The profile shows about 220,000 distinct CDR3 sequences, nearly 35% of them singletons. Ten or more counts support this clonotype. What it recognizes is unknown. CDR1 and CDR2 (germline): SNHLY, FYNNEI. The CDR3 runs to 13 residues. The junction had 0 bases not matched to a gene; V was cut back by 4 bases and J by 3 bases. Breast cancer patients provided tissue from their axillary draining lymph nodes. This TCR was sampled from a female donor with breast cancer. Some clones in this sample may be carry-over from other donors' samples. What was sequenced was axillary lymph node tissue. The V and J genes are TRBV2 and TRBJ2-5; the match to TRBD1 covers 9 bases. The CDR3 DNA reads TGTGCCAGCAGTGGGACAGGGGAAGAGACCCAGTACTTC. This codes for CASSGTGEETQYF.